This TCR beta chain comes out of a study of T-cell reconstitution after alpha-beta-depleted transplantation in children. Library preparation (for TCRbeta) was performed with unique molecular identifiers. TCRdb reanalysed the PCR reads using MiXCR and keeps one entry per CDR3 protein. The sample contains some 530,000 distinct CDR3 sequences, approximately 13% of which appear only once. This clonotype was seen a few times. This CDR3 has 14 amino acids. Unmatched junction bases numbered 6, after V lost 5 bases and J lost 5 bases. Germline CDR1 and CDR2: SGHDN and FVKESK. The specimen comprised PBMCs from the stem cell graft donor, sampled from the stem cell graft. This sequence was found in a human donor who donated a stem cell graft to a child with combined immunodeficiency. The gene calls are TRBV14 and TRBJ2-5; TRBD1 aligns across 9 bases. DNA of the CDR3: TGTGCCAGCAGCGCCCGGACAGGGGTCGAGACCCAGTACTTC. Its translation: CASSARTGVETQYF.